What follows are 20 T cell receptor beta chains derived from one specimen sequenced in a study of vaccination and CD4 T cells after COVID-19. Stated treatment: approximately 10-day PBMC culture with coronavirus spike peptide pools or control peptides (ViraFEST assay). The assay that was used to sequence DNA from cultured CD4+ T cells was the Oncomine TCR Beta short-read assay. TCRdb itself ran the PCR reads through MiXCR, one entry per CDR3 protein. The repertoire has about 15,000 distinct CDR3 sequences, around 70% of them found once; the top ten carry approximately 4.2%. These TCRs' antigens remain unknown. What was sequenced was CD4+ T cells from blood, cultured in vitro. These receptor sequences come from a human donor who had recovered from COVID-19.

The chain uses TRBV7-2 and TRBJ1-6; D remains ambiguous. CDR3 size: 10 residues. Germline V gene data show CDR1 as SGHTA and CDR2 as FQGNSA. Trimming cost V 6 bases and J 13 bases, with 7 bases left between them. Here the CDR3 reads CASSSHPLHF. The CDR3 nucleotides are TGTGCCAGCAGTTCCCACCCCCTCCACTTT.

This chain joins TRBV28 and TRBJ1-1, with D unclear. The V gene lost 7 bases and the J gene lost 6 bases, with 24 bases spanning the gap. The CDR3 spans 16 residues. Germline CDR1 is MDHEN and CDR2 is SYDVKM. CDR3 region: CASIPKVGRGESEAFF. The CDR3 DNA is TGTGCCAGCATCCCCAAAGTAGGGCGCGGTGAGTCTGAAGCTTTCTTT.

Comment on this clonotype: Sequence at one end of the junction differs from germline and may be a read error. V and J are TRBV7-7 and TRBJ1-5; D is unresolved. The CDR3 has 13 amino acids. Germline assignment: CDR1 SSHAT and CDR2 FNYEAQ (reference sequence). CDR3: CASSPGRYQPQHF. The CDR3 DNA reads TGTGCTAGCAGCCCAGGACGGTATCAGCCCCAGCATTTT.

The V call is TRBV9, the J call TRBJ1-5, with D possibly matching TRBD1 (5 bases). V shed 0 bases and J shed 1 base, with 8 bases lying between them. Germline V gene lookup returns CDR1 SGDLS and CDR2 YYNGEE. This CDR3 has 15 residues. As DNA, the CDR3 is TGTGCCAGCAGCGTAGGAGGGGTCAGCAATCAGCCCCAGCATTTT. It translates to CASSVGGVSNQPQHF. The complete variable domain, with remaining parts taken from reference TRBV9 and TRBJ1-5, reads DSGVTQTPKHLITATGQRVTLRCSPRSGDLSVYWYQQSLDQGLQFLIQYYNGEERAKGNILERFSAQQFPDLHSELNLSSLELGDSALYFCASSVGGVSNQPQHFGDGTRLSIL.

V is TRBV2 and J is TRBJ2-3; tentative D call: TRBD1 (6 bases). The CDR3 has 16 amino acids. Trimming cost V 6 bases and J 2 bases, with 18 bases left between them. Per the germline V gene, CDR1 is SNHLY and CDR2 is FYNNEI. The CDR3 is CASRSTGHWDTDTQYF. CDR3 coding DNA: TGTGCCAGCAGGTCTACAGGGCACTGGGACACAGATACGCAGTATTTT.

The CDR3, as DNA: TGTGCCAGCTACCTGTGGGGGACGGCTAACACCGGGGAGCTGTTTTTT. Residues: CASYLWGTANTGELFF. The chain employs TRBV19 and TRBJ2-2, with D perhaps given as TRBD1 or TRBD2 (5 bases each). Trimming removed 9 bases at V and 2 bases at J, with 19 bases between. This CDR3 is built from 16 residues. In germline, CDR1 is LNHDA, CDR2 SQIVND (reference sequence). The variable domain in full, with the rest retrieved from reference TRBV19 and TRBJ2-2, is DGGITQSPKYLFRKEGQNVTLSCEQNLNHDAMYWYRQDPGQGLRLIYYSQIVNDFQKGDIAEGYSVSREKKESFPLTVTSAQKNPTAFYLCASYLWGTANTGELFFGEGSRLTVL.

The chain is built from TRBV27 and TRBJ2-3, with D hard to call. Trimming left V 4 bases short and J 2 bases short, with 7 bases between. The CDR3 covers 13 residues. CDR1 and CDR2 from the germline V gene are MNHEY and SMNVEV (reference sequence). CDR3 amino acids: CASSSPPTDTQYF. CDR3 DNA: TGTGCCAGCAGTTCCCCGCCCACAGATACGCAGTATTTT.

This clonotype was seen a handful of times. V is TRBV6-5 and J is TRBJ1-5, with D possibly TRBD1 on 6 matching bases. Trimming shortened V by 2 bases and J by 1 base, and 12 bases separated the two germline ends. The CDR3 spans 16 residues. Germline values: CDR1 MNHEY, CDR2 SVGAGI. Here the CDR3 reads CASSYRSGQSNQPQHF. The CDR3 DNA sequence: TGTGCCAGCAGTTACCGGAGTGGACAGAGCAATCAGCCCCAGCATTTT.

This clonotype was recorded a few times. The genes are TRBV29-1 and TRBJ1-5; D call uncertain. Germline V gene sequence: CDR1 SQVTM, CDR2 ANQGSEA. Trimming removed 5 bases from V and 8 bases from J, with 16 bases in between. The CDR3 is 13 amino acids. Here the CDR3 reads CSVKDGLGEPQHF. The CDR3 DNA follows: TGCAGCGTTAAGGACGGCTTGGGAGAGCCCCAGCATTTT.

This rearrangement joins TRBV6-5 to TRBJ2-2; a weak D match, TRBD1 (6 bases). Per germline, CDR1 MNHEY and CDR2 SVGAGI. V lost 4 bases to trimming and J lost 7 bases, with 13 bases between them. The CDR3 length is 14 residues. This CDR3 reads CASSSNRDVGELFF. The CDR3 region has the DNA TGTGCCAGCAGTTCCAACAGGGATGTCGGGGAGCTGTTTTTT.

This sequence joins TRBV30 and TRBJ1-5; D not resolved. Germline assignment: CDR1 GTSNPN and CDR2 SVGIG (reference sequence). This CDR3 is built from 13 residues. Trimming shortened V by 2 bases and J by 0 bases, and 5 bases separated the two germline ends. CDR3 sequence reads: CAWSSDSNQPQHF. DNA for the CDR3: TGTGCCTGGAGTTCGGATAGCAATCAGCCCCAGCATTTT.

This clonotype occurred a few times. The J gene is TRBJ1-1, the V gene TRBV19; TRBD1 is a possible D gene (5 bases). The CDR3 spans 14 residues. With 6 bases removed from V and 1 base from J, the gap between germline ends came to 12 bases. Looked up from germline, CDR1 is LNHDA and CDR2 is SQIVND (reference sequence). For the CDR3, the DNA is TGTGCCAGTAGCTGGGGGACGAGGAACACTGAAGCTTTCTTT. Amino acid sequence: CASSWGTRNTEAFF. Full variable domain (remainder filled in from reference TRBV19 and TRBJ1-1): DGGITQSPKYLFRKEGQNVTLSCEQNLNHDAMYWYRQDPGQGLRLIYYSQIVNDFQKGDIAEGYSVSREKKESFPLTVTSAQKNPTAFYLCASSWGTRNTEAFFGQGTRLTVV.

The rearrangement joins TRBV24-1 to TRBJ1-2; D unresolved. This CDR3 comprises 12 residues. Trimming pared 5 bases from V and 8 bases from J, leaving 11 bases between. Germline V lookup: CDR1 KGHDR, CDR2 SFDVKD. The CDR3 DNA reads TGTGCCACCAGTGGATCAGGTAGCGGCTACACCTTC. Amino acids: CATSGSGSGYTF.

The chain uses TRBV18 and TRBJ2-7; D unclear. The germline V gene encodes CDR1 KGHSH and CDR2 LQKENI. The CDR3 loop spans 13 amino acids. V was clipped by 4 bases and J by 6 bases, with 13 bases between them. CDR3 bases: TGTGCCAGCTCACGACCGCCCCTGAGCGAGCAGTACTTC. This encodes CASSRPPLSEQYF.

The rearrangement uses TRBV19 and TRBJ1-2, with D maybe TRBD1 (5 bases). CDR3 length equals 14 residues. V shed 5 bases and J shed 7 bases, with 17 bases lying between them. The germline CDR1 and CDR2 sequences are LNHDA and SQIVND (reference sequence). CDR3 sequence: CASSASSGSLGYTF. Here the CDR3 DNA reads TGTGCCAGTAGTGCATCTTCAGGGTCTCTTGGCTACACCTTC.

This clonotype was counted between two and nine times. V and J are TRBV27 and TRBJ1-6; TRBD1 matches 9 bases. The germline V gene encodes CDR1 MNHEY and CDR2 SMNVEV (reference sequence). CDR3 length: 16 residues. V was pared by 7 bases and J by 3 bases, with 7 bases of the junction left unmatched. The CDR3 DNA is TGTGCCAGCAAGGGGACAGGGCCCAACTATAATTCACCCCTCCACTTT. As protein: CASKGTGPNYNSPLHF.

The chain joins TRBV7-9 to TRBJ2-1, with TRBD1 matching 10 bases. V lost 5 bases and J lost 5; bases outside the gene matches: 6. Germline values: CDR1 SEHNR, CDR2 FQNEAQ (reference sequence). The CDR3 consists of 15 residues. The CDR3 DNA sequence: TGTGCCAGCAGCCCTCCGGGACAGGGGAACAATGAGCAGTTCTTC. Translated: CASSPPGQGNNEQFF.

The rearrangement uses TRBV19 and TRBJ1-5; 10 positions agree with TRBD1. The CDR3 length is 15 residues. Germline assignment: CDR1 LNHDA and CDR2 SQIVND (reference sequence). The J segment lost 3 bases and the V segment lost 6 bases, leaving 5 bases of the junction unmatched. The CDR3 loop is CASSQGQGYNQPQHF. The CDR3 coding sequence is TGTGCCAGTAGCCAGGGACAGGGGTACAATCAGCCCCAGCATTTT. Full variable domain (missing parts from reference TRBV19 and TRBJ1-5): DGGITQSPKYLFRKEGQNVTLSCEQNLNHDAMYWYRQDPGQGLRLIYYSQIVNDFQKGDIAEGYSVSREKKESFPLTVTSAQKNPTAFYLCASSQGQGYNQPQHFGDGTRLSIL.

The V and J genes are TRBV21-1 and TRBJ1-6; the table assigns TRBD1, which was not confirmed against the DNA. TRBV21-1 is an annotated pseudogene. There are 15 residues in the CDR3. CDR3 residues: CASPGRSSYNSPLHF. Written as DNA, the CDR3 is TGTGCCAGCCCCGGACGGAGCTCCTATAATTCACCCCTCCACTTT.

This chain joins TRBV30 and TRBJ1-2, with D perhaps matching TRBD1 (6 bases). V was trimmed by 2 bases and J by 6 bases, leaving 16 bases between them. Germline-derived CDR1 and CDR2 are GTSNPN and SVGIG (reference sequence). This CDR3 contains 14 residues. This CDR3 is CAWSFQTNRDGYTF. The CDR3 DNA reads as TGTGCCTGGAGTTTCCAAACGAACAGGGATGGCTACACCTTC.